Each of the 22 T cell receptor beta chains below was sequenced from the same sample in a study of memory B cells and T cells in multiple sclerosis. After stimulus-free culture, autoproliferating CFSE-dim and non-proliferating CFSE-high T cells were sequenced separately. Replicate wells were pooled after 7 days of stimulus-free culture of approximately 50 million CFSE-labeled PBMCs. TCRdb's table, derived via immunoSEQ multiplex PCR, lists solely in-frame clones and lacks some. The sample has about 32,000 clones; approximately 85% are singletons. What these receptors recognize is not known. Sample: PBMCs from blood kept in culture. The receptors were gathered from a human donor with multiple sclerosis.

This clone was seen a few times. V gene TRBV19 combines with J gene TRBJ2-6; D is unresolved. V shed 7 bases and J shed 0 bases, with 7 bases lying between them. The CDR3 length is 14 residues. The germline gives CDR1 LNHDA, CDR2 SQIVND (reference sequence). CDR3 sequence: CASKPNSGANVLTF. As DNA, the CDR3 is TGTGCCAGTAAACCTAACTCTGGGGCCAACGTCCTGACTTTC.

V usage is TRBV7-2 and J usage is TRBJ2-7; no reliable D call. Looked up from germline, CDR1 is SGHTA and CDR2 is FQGNSA. Trimming took 7 bases from V and 2 from J, leaving 18 bases between them. CDR3 size: 15 residues. CDR3 coding DNA: TGTGCCAGCACCTATCTTGGGATTTTTCCCTACGAGCAGTACTTC. Translated: CASTYLGIFPYEQYF.

The J gene is TRBJ1-2, the V gene TRBV28; D ambiguous. Germline V gene lookup returns CDR1 MDHEN and CDR2 SYDVKM. The CDR3 extends over 14 amino acids. The ends were cut back, 5 bases at V and 4 bases at J, with 14 bases in the middle. The CDR3 DNA reads TGTGCCAGCAGTATCTTACCGGAAGTCTATGGCTACACCTTC. Residues: CASSILPEVYGYTF.

In regard to this clone: Sequence at one end of the junction differs from germline and may be a read error. The gene calls are TRBV7-7 and TRBJ2-1; 11 nucleotides align to TRBD2. In germline, CDR1 is SSHAT, CDR2 FNYEAQ (reference sequence). The CDR3 totals 15 residues. The CDR3 coding sequence is TGTGCTAGCAGCTTAGGGCTAGCGGGAGGTGGAGAGCAGTTCTTC. This sequence encodes CASSLGLAGGGEQFF. The whole variable domain, filled in from reference TRBV7-7 and TRBJ2-1, reads GAGVSQSPRYKVTKRGQDVTLRCDPISSHATLYWYQQALGQGPEFLTYFNYEAQPDKSGLPSDRFSAERPEGSISTLTIQRTEQRDSAMYRCASSLGLAGGGEQFFGPGTRLTVL.

The rearrangement links TRBV2 to TRBJ1-6, with 7 bases fitting TRBD1. This CDR3 comprises 14 residues. Trimming took 4 bases from V and 7 from J; bases not matched to a gene: 4. Germline values: CDR1 SNHLY, CDR2 FYNNEI. CDR3 in DNA: TGTGCCAGCAGTGTCACAGGGGAGAATTCACCCCTCCACTTT. Translating it yields CASSVTGENSPLHF.

This clone was counted only a few times. This chain uses TRBV21-1 with TRBJ2-2; whether TRBD2, the table's D call, matches the DNA was not checked. TRBV21-1 is a recognized pseudogene. The CDR3 covers 16 residues. CDR3 DNA: TGTGCCAGCAGCGACGGGACCGGGGGGAACACCGGGGAGCTGTTTTTT. Translated: CASSDGTGGNTGELFF.

The gene calls are TRBV15 and TRBJ2-3; D is ambiguous. The V gene lost 4 bases and the J gene lost 3 bases, with 8 bases spanning the gap. The CDR3 has 13 residues. Per the germline V gene, CDR1 is LNHNV and CDR2 is YYDKDF (reference sequence). The CDR3 DNA follows: TGTGCCACCAGCATTGGTGGAACAGATACGCAGTATTTT. The encoded protein is CATSIGGTDTQYF.

V usage is TRBV4-1 and J usage is TRBJ2-7; D perhaps matches TRBD2 (5 bases). The CDR3 is made up of 16 amino acids. Germline loops: CDR1 MGHRA, CDR2 YSYEKL. Trimming took 0 bases from V and 2 from J, leaving 14 bases between them. DNA for the CDR3: TGCGCCAGCAGCCAAGATAGGGAGAGGGCCCCCTACGAGCAGTACTTC. It yields the protein CASSQDRERAPYEQYF.

The chain uses TRBV7-9 and TRBJ2-7; D is ambiguous. Germline values: CDR1 SEHNR, CDR2 FQNEAQ (reference sequence). CDR3 size: 14 residues. V lost 2 bases and J lost 7, with 15 bases in between. The CDR3 protein is CASSLRGAVGEQYF. DNA of the CDR3: TGTGCCAGCAGCTTAAGAGGAGCCGTGGGAGAGCAGTACTTC.

The CDR3: CASRSGGSGKLFF. CDR3 coding DNA: TGCGCCAGCAGATCCGGGGGCAGTGGAAAACTGTTTTTT. The genes are TRBV5-1 and TRBJ1-4; D is perhaps TRBD1 (6 bases). This CDR3 comprises 13 residues. Germline V gives CDR1 SGHRS, CDR2 YFSETQ. Deletions cut 5 bases from V and 10 bases from J, with 15 bases between.

This chain connects TRBV2 to TRBJ1-1, with D unclear. The V end lost 8 bases, the J end lost 1 base, and 8 bases lay between the germline ends. This CDR3 is built from 12 residues. In germline, CDR1 is SNHLY, CDR2 FYNNEI. CDR3 bases: TGTGCCAGCGGCCCACGGAACACTGAAGCTTTCTTT. It specifies CASGPRNTEAFF.

This clone was observed a few times. The chain carries TRBV7-2 and TRBJ1-1; D remains unclear. The germline V and J ends were trimmed by 5 bases and 0 bases, with 7 bases remaining between them. Germline values: CDR1 SGHTA, CDR2 FQGNSA. CDR3 length: 13 amino acids. DNA of the CDR3: TGTGCCAGCAGCGTGACGGTGAACACTGAAGCTTTCTTT. The encoded protein is CASSVTVNTEAFF.

The V call is TRBV7-8, the J call TRBJ1-2, with a weak D call TRBD1 (6 bases). The CDR3 runs to 13 residues. Trimming removed 5 bases from V and 8 bases from J, with 15 bases in between. Germline V gene sequence: CDR1 SGHVS, CDR2 FQNEAQ. This CDR3 is CASSPRTVGGYTF. The CDR3 DNA reads TGTGCCAGCAGCCCAAGGACAGTCGGCGGCTACACCTTC.

This sequence joins TRBV9 and TRBJ1-3; D is perhaps TRBD1 (6 bases). The CDR3 runs 15 residues. Germline CDR1 is SGDLS and CDR2 is YYNGEE. Between the trimmed V and J ends, which lost 3 bases and 3 bases, there was a span of 13 bases. Here the CDR3 DNA reads TGTGCCAGCAGCGGGGGAGGGGGAAGTGGAAACACCATATATTTT. As protein: CASSGGGGSGNTIYF.

This rearrangement joins TRBV6-5 to TRBJ2-7, with TRBD1 as a possible D gene (6 bases). The CDR3 sequence is 14 residues long. The germline V gene has CDR1 MNHEY and CDR2 SVGAGI. V lost 6 bases and J lost 2, with 14 bases in between. The CDR3 is CASSYVDRTYEQYF. In nucleotides, the CDR3 is TGTGCCAGCAGCTATGTAGACAGGACCTACGAGCAGTACTTC.

This chain joins TRBV2 and TRBJ1-6; 8 nucleotides line up with TRBD1. V lost 7 bases and J lost 10; bases outside the gene matches: 9. The CDR3 sequence is 14 residues long. Germline CDR1 SNHLY, CDR2 FYNNEI. This CDR3 is CASTGQGRGSPLHF. Here the CDR3 DNA reads TGTGCCAGCACCGGACAGGGAAGGGGATCACCCCTCCACTTT.

This chain joins TRBV19 and TRBJ2-3; D unresolved. The germline CDR1 and CDR2 sequences are LNHDA and SQIVND (reference sequence). This CDR3 is 15 amino acids long. The ends were cut back, 5 bases at V and 0 bases at J, with 12 bases in the middle. The CDR3 DNA is TGTGCCAGTAGTCAGTCACACGCTAGCACAGATACGCAGTATTTT. It yields the protein CASSQSHASTDTQYF.

This clone was seen only once. The gene calls are TRBV28 and TRBJ2-7; D not resolved. The CDR3 runs 18 residues. Germline V gene data show CDR1 as MDHEN and CDR2 as SYDVKM. The V gene lost 7 bases and the J gene lost 5 bases, with 30 bases spanning the gap. In DNA form, the CDR3 reads TGTGCCAGCACTACACCGGTCGGATTCCGAAGTGGGCCGGACGAGCAGTACTTC. Encoded protein: CASTTPVGFRSGPDEQYF.

This sequence joins TRBV10-3 and TRBJ2-1; the match to TRBD2 covers 7 bases. Per germline, CDR1 ENHRY and CDR2 SYGVKD. The CDR3 extends over 14 amino acids. Unmatched junction bases numbered 7, after V lost 10 bases and J lost 1 base. This CDR3 is CATLASGSYNEQFF. CDR3 nucleotides: TGTGCCACCCTAGCTAGCGGATCCTACAATGAGCAGTTCTTC.

The gene calls are TRBV9 and TRBJ2-5, with 8 bases matching TRBD1. With 5 bases clipped from V and 5 bases from J, the junction kept 11 bases outside the gene matches. Per germline, CDR1 SGDLS and CDR2 YYNGEE. CDR3 length: 15 residues. The CDR3 nucleotides read TGTGCCAGCAGTTCGTGGACAGGGCCGCAGGAGACCCAGTACTTC. Amino acid sequence: CASSSWTGPQETQYF.

V and J are TRBV5-4 and TRBJ2-3; D gene ambiguous. V lost 5 bases and J lost 2, with 3 bases in between. The CDR3 runs to 11 residues. Germline loops: CDR1 SGHNT, CDR2 YYREEE (reference sequence). The CDR3 region has the DNA TGTGCCAGCAGTTACACAGATACGCAGTATTTT. Protein product: CASSYTDTQYF.

V and J are TRBV27 and TRBJ2-1; D is uncertain. The CDR3 has 14 amino acids. The V end lost 3 bases, the J end lost 7 bases, and 13 bases lay between the germline ends. Germline V CDR1 and CDR2: MNHEY, SMNVEV (reference sequence). CDR3 amino acids: CASSFASNLNEQFF. The CDR3 nucleotides are TGTGCCAGCAGTTTCGCCTCGAACCTGAATGAGCAGTTCTTC.